This TCR beta chain was identified during a study of early T cells in non-severe SARS-CoV-2 infection. Study-wide background: Sequenced material consisted of bulk RNA (from unsorted whole blood), and chains were unpaired.

Individual cDNA molecules were tagged with unique molecular identifiers, the study reported. TCRdb analysed the 5' RACE reads with MiXCR anew, one entry per CDR3 protein. This sample has roughly 40,000 distinct CDR3 sequences; about 5.9% occur once, and the top ten carry about 8%. General study results and limits: Using VDJdb, the matching emphasized anti-spike CD8 responses while missing private and CD4 specificities.

The length of the CDR3 is 14 residues. Germline lookup yields CDR1 LGHNA and CDR2 YSLEER. V lost 2 bases and J lost 2; bases outside the gene matches: 3. The sample holds many counts of this clonotype. The antigen is undetermined. The receptor's source is an adult who was a healthcare worker with PCR-confirmed SARS-CoV-2 infection or an uninfected control (not recorded which). The chain carries TRBV4-3 and TRBJ2-7, with TRBD2 matching 7 bases. The input for sequencing was whole blood, taken at baseline. CDR3 DNA sequence: TGCGCCAGCAGCCAATGGGGGGGACCCTACGAGCAGTACTTC. Protein product: CASSQWGGPYEQYF.